One T cell receptor beta chain is described in this entry. Its antigen is still unknown. This specimen comes from a study of T cell responses to AZD1222 COVID-19 vaccine. Study results and limitations: Dominant at 160-218 and 743-854, vaccine-associated CD4 TCRs also spanned spike. Of the AZD1222 recipients, only five to seven were seropositive at baseline. Most donors were white British and more were female, and clonal diversity was possibly underestimated.

Profiling relied on immunoSEQ multiplex PCR, and the TCRdb table lists in-frame clones only, not all of them. The data contain some 80,000 clones, roughly nine tenths of them singletons. Doses given second, at about 4 or about 12 weeks, were pooled. The source is an adult who received the AZD1222 COVID-19 vaccine. This specimen consisted of peripheral blood, obtained 28 days after the second AZD1222 dose.

CDR3 sequence: CASSPLGAPEGVYGYTF. The CDR3 nucleotides read TGTGCCAGCAGCCCCTTGGGGGCACCCGAGGGGGTCTATGGCTACACCTTC. This chain connects TRBV5-6 to TRBJ1-2; TRBD1 is a possible D gene (6 bases). V lost 4 bases, J lost 4 bases, and 23 bases lay in between. This CDR3 region has 17 residues. From germline, CDR1 is SGHDT and CDR2 YYEEEE.